Below, 15 T cell receptor beta chains from the same sample are listed, as sequenced in a study of blood T cell repertoires in COVID-19. Clones were read by immunoSEQ multiplex PCR, and TCRdb kept only the in-frame ones, dropping some. This table holds under 200,000 clones, roughly 90% found once. Sequenced material: peripheral blood. The source of these receptors is a man aged 50 to 60 with acute or convalescent COVID-19.

The chain carries TRBV5-6 and TRBJ1-1; D may be TRBD1 (5 bases). Germline V gene data show CDR1 as SGHDT and CDR2 as YYEEEE. V shed 2 bases and J shed 0 bases, with 11 bases lying between them. There are 15 residues in the CDR3. In DNA, the CDR3 is TGTGCCAGCAGCTTCGCGGGACGTATGAACACTGAAGCTTTCTTT. Encoded protein: CASSFAGRMNTEAFF.

V gene TRBV27 combines with J gene TRBJ2-4, with unresolved D. Germline V gene sequence: CDR1 MNHEY, CDR2 SMNVEV (reference sequence). V was shortened by 5 bases and J by 0 bases, with 5 bases between the two germline ends. The CDR3 contains 13 residues. The CDR3 nucleotides are TGTGCCAGCAGTCCTCTAGCCAAAAACATTCAGTACTTC. Translated: CASSPLAKNIQYF.

J is TRBJ1-1 and V is TRBV29-1, with D possibly TRBD1 on 5 matching bases. Germline V gives CDR1 SQVTM, CDR2 ANQGSEA. There are 13 residues in the CDR3. V gave up 1 base and J gave up 1 base, with 7 bases separating them. This chain's CDR3 is CSVEVTENTEAFF. The CDR3 nucleotides are TGCAGCGTTGAAGTGACAGAGAACACTGAAGCTTTCTTT.

V is TRBV7-8 and J is TRBJ2-2; D gene ambiguous. The CDR3 spans 14 residues. V lost 5 bases and J 5 bases, leaving 12 bases between the germline ends. Germline assignment: CDR1 SGHVS and CDR2 FQNEAQ. The CDR3 nucleotides read TGTGCCAGCAGCCTTTTATGGAGTACCGGGGAGCTGTTTTTT. Protein product: CASSLLWSTGELFF.

The chain is built from TRBV28 and TRBJ2-5, with 8 bases fitting TRBD1. The trim removed 6 bases at V and 7 bases at J, leaving 4 bases unmatched. This CDR3 region has 12 residues. Germline V gene lookup returns CDR1 MDHEN and CDR2 SYDVKM. The CDR3 here is CASSRGPGTQYF. DNA of the CDR3: TGTGCCAGCAGCAGGGGGCCGGGGACCCAGTACTTC.

The chain links TRBV10-1 to TRBJ2-1; 14 bases agree with TRBD2. The germline gives CDR1 WNHNN, CDR2 SYGVQD (reference sequence). V was clipped by 6 bases and J by 7 bases; unmatched bases: 5. The CDR3 sequence is 15 residues long. In DNA form, the CDR3 reads TGCGCCAGCAGGTCCGGGACTAGCGGGAGTAATGAGCAGTTCTTC. It encodes CASRSGTSGSNEQFF.

This chain links TRBV15 with TRBJ1-3; TRBD1 agrees at 8 bases. The CDR3 loop spans 15 amino acids. Germline V gives CDR1 LNHNV, CDR2 YYDKDF (reference sequence). Trimming took 5 bases from V and 4 from J; bases not matched to a gene: 7. CDR3 nucleotides: TGTGCCACCAGCCGGCAGGGGGCTGGAGGAAACACCATATATTTT. Its protein is CATSRQGAGGNTIYF.

The CDR3 sequence is CASGMTGNNQPQHF. The DNA for the CDR3 is TGTGCCAGCGGGATGACAGGGAACAATCAGCCCCAGCATTTT. The chain employs TRBV6-5 and TRBJ1-5; 7 nucleotides line up with TRBD1. The germline CDR1 and CDR2 sequences are MNHEY and SVGAGI. The CDR3 runs 14 residues. Trimming took 8 bases from V and 3 from J; bases not matched to a gene: 7.

This chain uses TRBV5-5 with TRBJ2-7, with D maybe TRBD1 (6 bases). The CDR3 contains 15 residues. Per the germline V gene, CDR1 is SGHKS and CDR2 is YYEKEE (reference sequence). The V and J ends lost 3 bases and 1 base respectively, with 14 bases between them. CDR3 sequence: CASSWSVGASYEQYF. CDR3 in DNA: TGTGCCAGCAGCTGGTCTGTGGGGGCATCCTACGAGCAGTACTTC.

The V call is TRBV28, the J call TRBJ2-4; 8 bases fit TRBD1. This CDR3 is built from 15 residues. Losses at the gene ends were 3 bases for V and 6 bases for J; bases not matched to a gene: 7. Germline values: CDR1 MDHEN, CDR2 SYDVKM. This CDR3 reads CASSFSGTGRNIQYF. CDR3 nucleotide sequence: TGTGCCAGCAGTTTTTCCGGGACAGGACGAAACATTCAGTACTTC.

This clone was recorded once. V and J are TRBV29-1 and TRBJ2-1; D possibly corresponds to TRBD1 (6 bases). The V end was cut by 1 base, the J end by 1 base, with 14 bases between. CDR1 is SQVTM, CDR2 ANQGSEA, per germline. The CDR3 contains 16 residues. The CDR3: CSVEVHRARSYNEQFF. The CDR3 DNA follows: TGCAGCGTTGAAGTTCACAGGGCAAGGTCCTACAATGAGCAGTTCTTC.

With regard to this clone: Other DNA sequences from this sample encode an identical CDR3 as well. The chain couples TRBV18 to TRBJ2-2; the D is unclear. V lost 3 bases, J lost 4 bases, and 6 bases lay in between. The CDR3 totals 13 residues. Germline V gives CDR1 KGHSH, CDR2 LQKENI. The CDR3 loop is CASSPLSTGELFF. Here the CDR3 DNA reads TGTGCCAGCTCACCCCTGAGCACCGGGGAGCTGTTTTTT.

The chain employs TRBV20-1 and TRBJ2-3; 9 bases are shared with TRBD2. Per the germline V gene, CDR1 is DFQATT and CDR2 is SNEGSKA (reference sequence). The CDR3 totals 16 residues. V was clipped by 3 bases and J by 1 base; unmatched bases: 8. CDR3 in amino acids: CSASSGTSSRTDTQYF. CDR3 nucleotides: TGCAGTGCTAGTTCCGGGACTAGCTCGCGCACAGATACGCAGTATTTT.

This clone was found once. The chain recombines TRBV3-1 (or the pseudogene TRBV3-2) with TRBJ2-1; TRBD2 matches 15 bases. V was pared by 4 bases and J by 5 bases, with 9 bases of the junction left unmatched. Germline V CDR1 and CDR2: LGHDT, YNNKEL (reference sequence). The CDR3 contains 18 residues. CDR3 sequence (DNA): TGTGCCAGCAGCCGCTCCGGGACTAGCGGGAGGAAACACAATGAGCAGTTCTTC. It is translated as CASSRSGTSGRKHNEQFF.

This clone was observed once. This sequence joins TRBV24-1 and TRBJ2-2; 12 positions match TRBD2. Trimming removed 4 bases from V and 7 bases from J; junction bases left unmatched: 12. The CDR3 runs 18 residues. Germline V lookup: CDR1 KGHDR, CDR2 SFDVKD. CDR3 nucleotides: TGTGCCACCAGTGACCCTAGCGGGAGGGGAGTTGATAGCGGGGAGCTGTTTTTT. Its protein product is CATSDPSGRGVDSGELFF.